The rows below give T cell receptor beta chains drawn from one sample of a study of blood T cell repertoires in COVID-19. The protocol was immunoSEQ multiplex PCR, while the TCRdb copy is restricted to in-frame clones and leaves out a portion. The top ten clones hold about 8.6% of a sample with around 250,000 clones, around 86% of them seen once. The sample consisted of peripheral blood. Every receptor here comes from a middle-aged man with active or convalescent COVID-19. CDR3s include the opening cysteine and the closing phenylalanine or tryptophan. Each record gives: clone size, D gene, J gene, V gene, CDR3 protein, CDR3 DNA. D genes are given only for firm matches. A clone size is listed for some rows: how often the clone was seen (once, few, many), or a class if it is expanded.

>-|TRBD1|TRBJ2-5|TRBV24-1
CATSQTGVGETQYF
TGTGCCACCAGCCAAACAGGGGTCGGAGAGACCCAGTACTTC
>-|-|TRBJ2-7|TRBV27
CASKDSSYEQYF
TGTGCCAGTAAAGACAGCTCCTACGAGCAGTACTTC
>few|TRBD1|TRBJ2-1|TRBV2
CASRKGTGDYNEQFF
TGTGCCAGCAGGAAGGGGACAGGGGACTACAATGAGCAGTTCTTC
>once|-|TRBJ1-1|TRBV7-3
CASSSQGGTEAFF
TGTGCCAGCAGCTCTCAGGGCGGCACTGAAGCTTTCTTT
>-|TRBD1|TRBJ1-1|TRBV2
CASSEYRGLSSPGGNTEAFF
TGTGCCAGCAGTGAATACAGGGGGCTATCTAGTCCCGGCGGGAACACTGAAGCTTTCTTT
>-|TRBD2|TRBJ2-2|TRBV10-1
CASSNPGTSGGPTGELFF
TGCGCCAGCAGTAACCCCGGGACTAGCGGGGGCCCAACCGGGGAGCTGTTTTTT
>-|-|TRBJ2-1|TRBV30
CAWSALAGDEQFF
TGTGCCTGGAGCGCCCTGGCAGGCGATGAGCAGTTCTTC
>-|TRBD2|TRBJ2-1|TRBV24-1
CATSEGLVSGNEQFF
TGTGCCACCAGTGAGGGACTAGTCTCAGGCAATGAGCAGTTCTTC
>-|-|TRBJ2-5|TRBV21-1
CASTNLVQGGETQYF
TGTGCCAGCACCAATTTAGTACAGGGGGGGGAGACCCAGTACTTC
>once|TRBD2|TRBJ2-5|TRBV7-3
CASSLTGGTRETQYF
TGTGCCAGCAGCTTAACGGGGGGGACCAGAGAGACCCAGTACTTC
>-|TRBD2|TRBJ2-3|TRBV11-2
CASSSGLAGGGERDTQYF
TGTGCCAGCAGCTCGGGACTAGCGGGAGGGGGTGAAAGGGATACGCAGTATTTT
>-|-|TRBJ1-1|TRBV7-2
CASSSFQGRGTEAFF
TGTGCCAGCAGCTCCTTTCAGGGACGGGGGACTGAAGCTTTCTTT
>-|TRBD2|TRBJ2-7|TRBV12-5
CASGYPAGRALEQYF
TGTGCTAGTGGTTACCCCGCAGGGAGGGCGTTGGAGCAGTACTTC
>-|-|TRBJ1-5|TRBV7-8
CASTREGSRNQPQHF
TGTGCCAGCACCCGCGAGGGCAGCCGCAATCAGCCCCAGCATTTT
>once|-|TRBJ1-6|TRBV6-5
CATPEDNRGRSPLHF
TGTGCCACCCCCGAGGACAACAGAGGCCGCTCACCCCTCCACTTT
>-|-|TRBJ2-1|TRBV3-1/TRBV3-2
CASSLSSGEQFF
TGTGCCAGCAGCCTAAGCTCTGGTGAGCAGTTCTTC
>-|TRBD1|TRBJ2-3|TRBV5-4
CASSSYQGAFTDTQYF
TGTGCCAGCAGCTCCTACCAGGGGGCGTTCACAGATACGCAGTATTTT
>-|-|TRBJ1-1|TRBV6-5
CASSYSLDTEAFF
TGTGCCAGCAGTTACTCACTGGACACTGAAGCTTTCTTT
>-|TRBD1|TRBJ1-6|TRBV5-1
CASSEGTANNSPLHF
TGCGCCAGCAGCGAGGGGACAGCTAACAATTCACCCCTCCACTTT
>-|-|TRBJ1-3|TRBV11-2
CASSSSGMRGISGNTIYF
TGTGCCAGCAGCTCGTCGGGGATGCGAGGGATCTCTGGAAACACCATATATTTT
>-|TRBD2|TRBJ2-3|TRBV2
CATRGGDTQYF
TGTGCCACTCGGGGGGGAGATACGCAGTATTTT
>-|TRBD1|TRBJ1-2|TRBV10-3
CAISDSSRGLGYTF
TGTGCCATCAGTGATTCGAGTAGGGGGCTTGGCTACACCTTC
>-|TRBD1|TRBJ2-7|TRBV27
CASSLRTGYEQYF
TGTGCCAGCAGTTTACGGACAGGCTACGAGCAGTACTTC
>-|-|TRBJ1-1|TRBV9
CASSVEWRGTEAFF
TGTGCCAGCAGCGTAGAGTGGCGCGGCACTGAAGCTTTCTTT
>-|TRBD2|TRBJ2-1|TRBV19
CASTASGSDEQFF
TGTGCCAGTACGGCTAGCGGGAGTGATGAGCAGTTCTTC
>-|-|TRBJ2-1|TRBV5-5
CASSLGGRPYNEQFF
TGTGCCAGCAGCTTAGGAGGGAGACCCTACAATGAGCAGTTCTTC
>once|TRBD1|TRBJ1-1|TRBV2
CASSGDRSDPEAFF
TGTGCCAGCAGTGGGGACAGGTCCGACCCTGAAGCTTTCTTT
>few|TRBD1|TRBJ1-6|TRBV7-8
CASSLVTTGDTQYRNSPLHF
TGTGCCAGCAGCTTAGTGACGACAGGGGATACCCAATATCGAAATTCACCCCTCCACTTT
>-|-|TRBJ2-5|TRBV5-1
CASSPNRDQETQYF
TGCGCCAGCAGCCCCAACAGGGACCAAGAGACCCAGTACTTC
>-|-|TRBJ1-5|TRBV10-3
CAISGWGDQPQHF
TGTGCCATCAGCGGTTGGGGGGATCAGCCCCAGCATTTT
>-|TRBD2|TRBJ2-5|TRBV19
CASSKGLAGRQETQYF
TGTGCCAGTAGTAAGGGACTAGCGGGGCGGCAAGAGACCCAGTACTTC
>-|TRBD2|TRBJ2-3|TRBV9
CASSASGRGIDTQYF
TGTGCCAGCAGCGCTAGCGGGAGGGGAATAGATACGCAGTATTTT
>-|-|TRBJ2-1|TRBV19
CASSPQRSSYNEQFF
TGTGCCAGTAGTCCCCAGAGGAGCTCCTACAATGAGCAGTTCTTC